These 13 T cell receptor beta chains originate from one sample sequenced in a study of cytomegalovirus exposure and HLA in healthy donors. PCR was performed using 60 Vbeta and 13 Jbeta primers. Sequencing was performed with immunoSEQ multiplex PCR; in TCRdb, only in-frame clones are kept and a portion is missing. The data contain about 64,000 clones, approximately 78% of them singletons. The sample comprised PBMCs. The receptor source for this set is a young man in good health and CMV-seropositive.

The V call is TRBV30, the J call TRBJ2-6; D may be TRBD2 (5 bases). Germline loops: CDR1 GTSNPN, CDR2 SVGIG (reference sequence). The CDR3 extends over 15 amino acids. With 0 bases removed from V and 0 bases from J, the gap between germline ends came to 6 bases. The CDR3 DNA sequence: TGTGCCTGGAGTGTAGGGAGCTCTGGGGCCAACGTCCTGACTTTC. Protein product: CAWSVGSSGANVLTF.

The chain recombines TRBV30 with TRBJ1-1; D possibly corresponds to TRBD1 (5 bases). CDR1 and CDR2 (germline): GTSNPN, SVGIG (reference sequence). V was shortened by 1 base and J by 5 bases, with 11 bases between the two germline ends. The CDR3 sequence is 13 residues long. The DNA for the CDR3 is TGTGCCTGGAGTGAACGGGGGTGGACTGAAGCTTTCTTT. Translating gives CAWSERGWTEAFF.

The rearrangement links TRBV28 to TRBJ1-1; TRBD1 might be the D (5 bases). V dropped 8 bases and J dropped 2 bases, with 18 bases sitting between them. From germline, CDR1 is MDHEN and CDR2 SYDVKM. The CDR3 runs to 15 residues. The CDR3, as DNA: TGTGCCAGCGGCCCCAGTGGGGCTGGCAACACTGAAGCTTTCTTT. The encoded protein is CASGPSGAGNTEAFF.

V usage is TRBV18 and J usage is TRBJ2-1, with D uncertain. The CDR3 loop spans 13 amino acids. Germline V gene data show CDR1 as KGHSH and CDR2 as LQKENI. V shed 3 bases and J shed 4 bases, with 7 bases lying between them. Here the CDR3 DNA reads TGTGCCAGCTCACCTCAAGAGTACAATGAGCAGTTCTTC. Its protein product is CASSPQEYNEQFF. The full variable domain, with the rest looked up from reference TRBV18 and TRBJ2-1, is NAGVMQNPRHLVRRRGQEARLRCSPMKGHSHVYWYRQLPEEGLKFMVYLQKENIIDESGMPKERFSAEFPKEGPSILRIQQVVRGDSAAYFCASSPQEYNEQFFGPGTRLTVL.

This sequence joins TRBV5-6 and TRBJ2-7; weak D call: TRBD2 (5 bases). Trimming took 1 base from V and 6 from J, leaving 11 bases between them. This CDR3 is 13 amino acids long. In germline, CDR1 is SGHDT, CDR2 YYEEEE. The CDR3 bases are TGTGCCAGCAGCTTGTCTGGGAGCGGCGAGCAGTACTTC. This translates into CASSLSGSGEQYF.

V is TRBV10-3 and J is TRBJ2-5, with 12 bases that match TRBD2. V dropped 0 bases and J dropped 5; count of bases not matched to a gene: 13. The CDR3 totals 19 residues. Per the germline V gene, CDR1 is ENHRY and CDR2 is SYGVKD. The CDR3 sequence: CAISESTLAGGSLAETQYF. In DNA, the CDR3 is TGTGCCATCAGTGAGTCGACGCTAGCGGGAGGGTCCTTAGCGGAGACCCAGTACTTC.

The V and J genes are TRBV16 and TRBJ1-3, with 7 bases fitting TRBD1. Trimming at V came to 4 bases and at J to 2 bases, leaving 2 bases not matched to a gene. The CDR3 sequence is 14 residues long. CDR1 and CDR2 (germline): KGHSY, FQNENV. This CDR3 reads CASSLGTAGNTIYF. CDR3 DNA: TGTGCCAGCAGCCTCGGGACAGCTGGAAACACCATATATTTT.

The gene calls are TRBV9 and TRBJ1-1; 7 bases map to TRBD1. Germline V lookup: CDR1 SGDLS, CDR2 YYNGEE. This CDR3 is 15 amino acids long. V lost 3 bases and J lost 4; bases outside the gene matches: 9. The CDR3 region is CASSGSRGLVTEAFF. The CDR3 DNA is TGTGCCAGCAGCGGGTCCAGGGGGTTAGTCACTGAAGCTTTCTTT.

The chain couples TRBV29-1 to TRBJ1-5, with D uncertain. CDR1 is SQVTM, CDR2 ANQGSEA, per germline. V lost 8 bases and J 4 bases, leaving 21 bases between the germline ends. The CDR3 sequence is 15 residues long. The CDR3: CSILGRLARNQPQHF. The DNA of the CDR3 is TGCAGCATACTGGGGAGACTCGCTCGAAATCAGCCCCAGCATTTT.

This sequence joins TRBV4-1 and TRBJ1-5; D may be TRBD1 (6 bases). The CDR3 sequence is 17 residues long. V was clipped by 0 bases and J by 3 bases, with 15 bases between them. Germline CDR1 reads MGHRA; CDR2 reads YSYEKL. In DNA form, the CDR3 reads TGCGCCAGCAGCCAAGATTTGGGGGGGGCTTTCAATCAGCCCCAGCATTTT. As protein: CASSQDLGGAFNQPQHF.

In its sample, this clone was seen a few times. The chain is built from TRBV6-1 and TRBJ1-3, with D possibly TRBD1 on 5 matching bases. This CDR3 has 13 residues. With 4 bases removed from V and 3 bases from J, the gap between germline ends came to 7 bases. Per germline, CDR1 MNHNS and CDR2 SASEGT. This chain's CDR3 is CASSGTIGNTIYF. In DNA, the CDR3 is TGTGCCAGCAGTGGGACAATTGGAAACACCATATATTTT.

The V call is TRBV18, the J call TRBJ1-2, with unresolved D. The CDR3 covers 14 residues. The V gene's germline CDR1 is KGHSH and CDR2 LQKENI. Trimming left V 1 base short and J 4 bases short, with 10 bases between. CDR3 sequence reads: CASSPLEGPYGYTF. CDR3 nucleotide sequence: TGTGCCAGCTCACCACTTGAGGGCCCCTATGGCTACACCTTC.

This chain joins TRBV6-4 and TRBJ2-6, with 8 bases identical to TRBD2. Germline loops: CDR1 MRHNA, CDR2 SNTAGT. J was trimmed by 2 bases and V by 2 bases; bases with no gene match: 5. This CDR3 is 17 amino acids long. CDR3 DNA: TGTGCCAGCAGTGACGGAAATAGCGGGACTGGGGCCAACGTCCTGACTTTC. It translates to CASSDGNSGTGANVLTF.